This entry lists 21 T cell receptor beta chains sequenced from one sample in a study of shared clonotypes between healthy human individuals. Profiled with immunoSEQ multiplex PCR; TCRdb holds only in-frame clones, not every one. Among some 1 million clones, approximately 68% were seen once, and the ten largest hold about 1.5%. The sample was memory CD4+ T cells sorted from blood. Indicated subset: CD45RA-negative fraction. These receptor sequences come from a man aged 18 to 35 in good health.

The rearrangement uses TRBV18 and TRBJ2-2, with 9 nucleotides matching TRBD1. Germline lookup yields CDR1 KGHSH and CDR2 LQKENI. V trimming: 4 bases; J trimming: 4 bases; junction bases outside the gene matches: 7. The CDR3 contains 16 residues. CDR3 DNA: TGTGCCAGCTCACTCGGACAGGGGCCCTCCACCGGGGAGCTGTTTTTT. It codes for CASSLGQGPSTGELFF.

This clone has a single count. A much larger clone differs by one base, so this may be a read error. This rearrangement joins TRBV5-1 to TRBJ2-3; D is ambiguous. The CDR3 consists of 16 residues. The V gene's germline CDR1 is SGHRS and CDR2 YFSETQ. The V gene lost 0 bases and the J gene lost 4 bases, with 15 bases spanning the gap. The CDR3 protein is CASSLEGHSGADTQYF. The CDR3 DNA follows: TGCGCCAGCAGCTTGGAAGGGCACTCTGGCGCAGATACGCAGTATTTT.

A few counts support this clone. The chain recombines TRBV18 with TRBJ2-3; 11 nucleotides match TRBD2. After removal of 3 bases from V and 3 bases from J, the junction contained 8 bases not matched to a gene. CDR1 is KGHSH and CDR2 is LQKENI in the germline V gene. The CDR3 runs to 17 residues. The CDR3 sequence is CASSPRALAGGTDTQYF. DNA for the CDR3: TGTGCCAGCTCACCTCGGGCTCTAGCGGGGGGAACAGATACGCAGTATTTT.

This clone was counted a few times. The chain has TRBV2 and TRBJ1-5, with TRBD1 as a possible D gene (5 bases). Per the germline V gene, CDR1 is SNHLY and CDR2 is FYNNEI. This CDR3 has 13 amino acids. Trimming took 0 bases from V and 6 from J, leaving 6 bases between them. Written as DNA, the CDR3 is TGTGCCAGCAGTGAAGCCCAGGGTCAGCCCCAGCATTTT. It yields the protein CASSEAQGQPQHF.

This clone showed up just a few times. J is TRBJ1-2 and V is TRBV30; D possibly corresponds to TRBD1 (5 bases). The V gene lost 3 bases and the J gene lost 6 bases, with 14 bases spanning the gap. Looked up from germline, CDR1 is GTSNPN and CDR2 is SVGIG (reference sequence). CDR3 size: 13 residues. The CDR3 DNA reads TGTGCCTGGAGGCTAGCAGGGTTTCATGGCTACACCTTC. Residues: CAWRLAGFHGYTF.

The chain uses TRBV5-1 and TRBJ2-5, with 7 positions matching TRBD2. The ends lost 0 bases at V and 5 bases at J; junction bases unmatched: 7. Germline V gives CDR1 SGHRS, CDR2 YFSETQ. The CDR3 has 15 residues. For the CDR3, the DNA is TGCGCCAGCAGCTTGGAGGGCGGGAGAGGGGAGACCCAGTACTTC. Its translation is CASSLEGGRGETQYF.

This chain links TRBV6-1 with TRBJ1-5; the D is unclear. In germline, CDR1 is MNHNS, CDR2 SASEGT. V lost 7 bases and J lost 4, with 11 bases in between. This CDR3 region has 13 residues. CDR3 in DNA: TGTGCCAGCACCTTCATCCAAAATCAGCCCCAGCATTTT. Its translation is CASTFIQNQPQHF.

This clone was picked up a small number of times. The chain recombines TRBV7-2 with TRBJ2-7; TRBD2 matches at 9 bases. From germline, CDR1 is SGHTA and CDR2 FQGNSA. J gave up 6 bases and V 5 bases, and 11 bases lay outside the gene matches. The CDR3 has 15 amino acids. The CDR3 coding sequence is TGTGCCAGCAGCGCGCAAGGTAGCGGGAGAACCGAGCAGTACTTC. This codes for CASSAQGSGRTEQYF. Looking up the rest from reference TRBV7-2 and TRBJ2-7 gives the full variable domain: GAGVSQSPSNKVTEKGKDVELRCDPISGHTALYWYRQSLGQGLEFLIYFQGNSAPDKSGLPSDRFSAERTGGSVSTLTIQRTQQEDSAVYLCASSAQGSGRTEQYFGPGTRLTVT.

This chain uses TRBV27 with TRBJ2-7, with a weak D call TRBD1 (6 bases). Looked up from germline, CDR1 is MNHEY and CDR2 is SMNVEV (reference sequence). The CDR3 covers 14 residues. V shed 6 bases and J shed 2 bases, with 14 bases lying between them. In DNA, the CDR3 is TGTGCCAGCAGCCCCAAACAGGGACCCTACGAGCAGTACTTC. Its translation is CASSPKQGPYEQYF.

The rearrangement links TRBV6-6 to TRBJ2-7, with TRBD2 matching 11 bases. Trimming cost V 7 bases and J 3 bases; bases outside gene matches: 2. The length of the CDR3 is 13 residues. Looked up from germline, CDR1 is MNHNY and CDR2 is SVGAGI (reference sequence). The CDR3 sequence is CASMGTSGYEQYF. The CDR3 coding sequence is TGTGCCAGCATGGGGACTAGCGGCTACGAGCAGTACTTC.

This clone occurred a few times. CDR3 DNA sequence: TGTGCCAGCAGCTCCCAGACAGGGGGCGGATATGGCTACACCTTC. Amino acids: CASSSQTGGGYGYTF. The chain carries TRBV7-8 and TRBJ1-2; 10 bases align to TRBD1. V trimming: 4 bases; J trimming: 5 bases; junction bases outside the gene matches: 7. This CDR3 comprises 15 residues. Germline V gives CDR1 SGHVS, CDR2 FQNEAQ. The variable domain in full, completed from reference TRBV7-8 and TRBJ1-2, reads GAGVSQSPRYKVAKRGQDVALRCDPISGHVSLFWYQQALGQGPEFLTYFQNEAQLDKSGLPSDRFFAERPEGSVSTLKIQRTQQEDSAVYLCASSSQTGGGYGYTFGSGTRLTVV.

The chain employs TRBV30 and TRBJ2-5; maybe TRBD2 (6 bases). V lost 0 bases and J lost 5, with 22 bases in between. This CDR3 comprises 17 residues. Germline CDR1 is GTSNPN and CDR2 is SVGIG (reference sequence). The CDR3 here is CAWSVPNGRFFGETQYF. The CDR3 DNA is TGTGCCTGGAGTGTACCAAACGGGAGATTTTTTGGGGAGACCCAGTACTTC. The full variable domain, with the rest looked up from reference TRBV30 and TRBJ2-5, is SQTIHQWPATLVQPVGSPLSLECTVEGTSNPNLYWYRQAAGRGLQLLFYSVGIGQISSEVPQNLSASRPQDRQFILSSKKLLLSDSGFYLCAWSVPNGRFFGETQYFGPGTRLLVL.

There are a few counts of this clone. Other DNA sequences in this sample translate to the same CDR3. DNA for the CDR3: TGTGCCAGCAGCCTAGGGCTAGCGGGAACAGATACGCAGTATTTT. This translates into CASSLGLAGTDTQYF. The rearrangement links TRBV7-2 to TRBJ2-3; the match to TRBD2 covers 9 bases. The CDR3 consists of 15 residues. Germline CDR1 is SGHTA and CDR2 is FQGNSA. The V and J ends lost 5 bases and 3 bases, in that order; junction bases with no gene match: 6.

The gene calls are TRBV5-8 and TRBJ2-7; TRBD2 matches 7 bases. J gave up 6 bases and V 7 bases, and 16 bases lay outside the gene matches. This CDR3 is built from 15 residues. Germline V gene lookup returns CDR1 SGHTS and CDR2 YDEGEE. Here the CDR3 DNA reads TGTGCCAGCTCCCCTGGTTGGGCGGGGGATACCGAGCAGTACTTC. Amino acid sequence: CASSPGWAGDTEQYF.

The chain carries TRBV4-3 and TRBJ2-4; D perhaps matches TRBD2 (6 bases). The CDR3 spans 20 residues. Germline V gives CDR1 LGHNA, CDR2 YSLEER. The V and J ends lost 2 bases and 2 bases respectively, with 25 bases between them. The CDR3 sequence: CASSQTPPGGVDRTKNIQYF. CDR3 sequence (DNA): TGCGCCAGCAGCCAAACCCCCCCCGGCGGGGTAGATCGTACCAAAAACATTCAGTACTTC.

The chain carries TRBV7-8 and TRBJ2-1; D is unresolved. Germline V gives CDR1 SGHVS, CDR2 FQNEAQ. The ends were cut back, 2 bases at V and 0 bases at J, with 8 bases in the middle. This CDR3 has 15 amino acids. The CDR3 is CASSLRPSSYNEQFF. CDR3 sequence (DNA): TGTGCCAGCAGCTTAAGGCCGAGCTCCTACAATGAGCAGTTCTTC.

The chain is built from TRBV19 and TRBJ2-2; TRBD1 agrees at 10 bases. The trim removed 2 bases at V and 6 bases at J, leaving 3 bases unmatched. Germline-derived CDR1 and CDR2 are LNHDA and SQIVND (reference sequence). The CDR3 is 15 residues long. The CDR3 sequence is CASSITTGGPGELFF. Written as DNA, the CDR3 is TGTGCCAGTAGTATAACGACAGGGGGCCCCGGGGAGCTGTTTTTT.

The rearrangement joins TRBV30 to TRBJ2-1, with 11 bases lining up with TRBD2. V lost 2 bases, J lost 4 bases, and 4 bases stayed unmatched. The CDR3 spans 15 residues. Germline loops: CDR1 GTSNPN, CDR2 SVGIG (reference sequence). CDR3 DNA: TGTGCCTGGAGTACGGGGACTAGCGGATACAATGAGCAGTTCTTC. This gives the protein CAWSTGTSGYNEQFF.

The V gene is TRBV7-2, the J gene TRBJ2-7, with D uncertain. The CDR3 has 15 residues. The germline V and J ends were trimmed by 0 bases and 7 bases, with 16 bases remaining between them. Per the germline V gene, CDR1 is SGHTA and CDR2 is FQGNSA. The CDR3 spells CASSLAGPAGREQYF. In DNA, the CDR3 is TGTGCCAGCAGCTTAGCGGGTCCCGCTGGTAGGGAGCAGTACTTC.

The sample holds many counts of this clone. This chain links TRBV7-2 with TRBJ2-5, with TRBD2 identical over 7 bases. The CDR3 totals 15 residues. The V and J ends lost 6 bases and 5 bases, in that order; junction bases with no gene match: 12. Germline values: CDR1 SGHTA, CDR2 FQGNSA. The CDR3 region is CASSYKGRAWETQYF. CDR3 DNA sequence: TGTGCCAGCAGTTATAAAGGGAGGGCCTGGGAGACCCAGTACTTC.

There are a few counts of this clone. Different DNA sequences within this sample yield the same CDR3. CDR3 in DNA: TGTGCCAGCAGTGAAGAGGTTAGCGGAACCTACGAGCAGTACTTC. It specifies CASSEEVSGTYEQYF. V is TRBV25-1 and J is TRBJ2-7; weak D call: TRBD2 (6 bases). CDR1 is MGHDK, CDR2 SYGVNS, per germline. Deletions cut 2 bases from V and 2 bases from J, with 13 bases between. The CDR3 loop spans 15 amino acids.